The sequence of this T cell receptor (beta chain) was determined in a study of cytomegalovirus exposure and HLA in healthy donors. The primer mix had 60 Vbeta and 13 Jbeta primers. Assay: immunoSEQ multiplex PCR; the TCRdb copy retains only in-frame clones and omits some. The sample holds about 170,000 clones; 80% to 90% are singletons and the top ten take about 2%. Germline-derived CDR1 and CDR2 are SGHDT and YYEEEE. This CDR3 region has 14 residues. Trimming shortened V by 2 bases and J by 7 bases, and 13 bases separated the two germline ends. About this clone: The antigen is unknown.

Study outcomes and limitations: A likely sequencing artifact accounted for one observed cluster of highly shared sequence variants.

This TCR was recovered from a man aged 18 to 29 in good health and CMV-seropositive. The rearrangement uses TRBV5-6 and TRBJ2-1; D is perhaps TRBD2 (7 bases). The specimen sequenced was PBMCs. CDR3 sequence (DNA): TGTGCCAGCAGCTTTGGGGGGGGCCATAATGAGCAGTTCTTC. This translates into CASSFGGGHNEQFF.